A selection of T cell receptor beta chains follows, all from one sample in a study of cytomegalovirus exposure and HLA in healthy donors. The repertoire was sequenced with immunoSEQ multiplex PCR; TCRdb's copy has only in-frame clones and lacks some. Of more than 150,000 clones in the sample, around 74% were seen once. Sequencing was carried out using PBMCs. These receptors originate from a girl aged 5 to 17 in good health and CMV-seropositive. CDR3s include the opening cysteine and the closing phenylalanine or tryptophan. A D gene is named only where the DNA matches it firmly. Size is omitted from some rows. Given values are once, few, many or a class for expanded clones.

size	D	J	V	DNA	CDR3
once	-	TRBJ2-1	TRBV11-3	TGTGCCAGCAGCCGGTCGGACAATGAGCAGTTCTTC	CASSRSDNEQFF
-	-	TRBJ2-5	TRBV7-2	TGTGCCAGCAGCGGCAGGGGACCCCAAGAGACCCAGTACTTC	CASSGRGPQETQYF
-	-	TRBJ2-7	TRBV10-1	TGCGCCAAAAAGGACAGGGAGGGGTACGAGCAGTACTTC	CAKKDREGYEQYF
-	-	TRBJ2-1	TRBV2	TGTGCCAGCAGCCCAGGGGTTAGCGCCTACAATGAGCAGTTCTTC	CASSPGVSAYNEQFF
-	-	TRBJ1-1	TRBV7-2	TGTGCCAGCAGCCCCCCGCCAGGGTGGGACACTGAAGCTTTCTTT	CASSPPPGWDTEAFF
-	-	TRBJ2-2	TRBV2	TGTGCCAGTACAGGGAGGGCCACCGGGGAGCTGTTTTTT	CASTGRATGELFF
-	TRBD1	TRBJ1-6	TRBV27	TGTGCCAGCCGCCCCGGGACAGGGGCTAATAATTCACCCCTCCACTTT	CASRPGTGANNSPLHF
-	-	TRBJ1-3	TRBV5-1	TGCGCCAGCAGCTTGGGTGGAGGGGCCTCTAGCTCTGGAAACACCATATATTTT	CASSLGGGASSSGNTIYF
-	-	TRBJ2-2	TRBV29-1	TGCAGCGTTCTTTCCCAGGGTGGCACCGGGGAGCTGTTTTTT	CSVLSQGGTGELFF
-	TRBD2	TRBJ2-5	TRBV6-5	TGTGCCAGCAGTGGGACTAGCGGGGGATACGAGACCCAGTACTTC	CASSGTSGGYETQYF
-	-	TRBJ1-2	TRBV29-1	TGCAGCGTTCTAGGATCCTATGGCTACACCTTC	CSVLGSYGYTF
-	TRBD2	TRBJ2-5	TRBV27	TGTGCCAGCACCCCTATGCCGCCGACTAGCGGGGGGGCCCGGGAGACCCAGTACTTC	CASTPMPPTSGGARETQYF
-	TRBD1	TRBJ1-5	TRBV6-1	TGTGCCAGCAGTGAAAGGGCAGGGGGGAGCAATCAGCCCCAGCATTTT	CASSERAGGSNQPQHF
-	TRBD2	TRBJ2-5	TRBV27	TGTGCCAGCAGTTTACGCGGTTTTCGGACTAGCGGGGGGCCCCAAGAGACCCAGTACTTC	CASSLRGFRTSGGPQETQYF
-	TRBD1	TRBJ2-7	TRBV11-3	TGTGCCAGCAGCTCCCAGGGGTCGGGGACAGGCAACTACGAGCAGTACTTC	CASSSQGSGTGNYEQYF
-	-	TRBJ1-2	TRBV4-1	TGCGCCAGCAGCCGGGGTGAGGGAGCTAACTATGGCTACACCTTC	CASSRGEGANYGYTF
-	TRBD1	TRBJ2-7	TRBV11-2	TGTGCCAGCAGCTCTTTAAAGGGACAGACCTACGAGCAGTACTTC	CASSSLKGQTYEQYF
once	TRBD2	TRBJ2-3	TRBV18	TGTGCCAGCTCACAGGCTAGCGGGATGTCTACGCAGTATTTT	CASSQASGMSTQYF
-	TRBD2	TRBJ2-5	TRBV29-1	TGCAGCGAGTCGGGACTAGCGGCTTCCCACGTGGGCCAGTACTTC	CSESGLAASHVGQYF
-	-	TRBJ1-1	TRBV14	TGTGCCAGCAGCCAAGAATACGGGGGGGTAACTGAAGCTTTCTTT	CASSQEYGGVTEAFF
-	-	TRBJ1-4	TRBV4-3	TGCGCCAGCAGCCAAGATTGGCTTCAGGTCCTTAATGAAAAACTGTTTTTT	CASSQDWLQVLNEKLFF
-	TRBD1	TRBJ2-7	TRBV5-4	TGTGCCAGCAGCCCCGGGACAGGGCCCTACGAGCAGTACTTC	CASSPGTGPYEQYF
-	-	TRBJ2-5	TRBV5-1	TGCGCCAGCAGCTCGGGATTAGGGCTAGCAGGAGAGACCCAGTACTTC	CASSSGLGLAGETQYF
-	-	TRBJ2-2	TRBV10-3	TGTGCCATCAGTGGAACAGGGTACACCGGGGAGCTGTTTTTT	CAISGTGYTGELFF
-	-	TRBJ2-3	TRBV5-1	TGCGCCAGCCGTGACGGGACATCCGGGCGCACAGATACGCAGTATTTT	CASRDGTSGRTDTQYF
-	TRBD2	TRBJ2-1	TRBV11-3	TGTGCCAGCAGCTTAGTAGCGGGGGGGCGTAATGAGCAGTTCTTC	CASSLVAGGRNEQFF
few	TRBD1	TRBJ2-2	TRBV6-5	TGTGCCAGCAGTTCCGACAGGGAAATCACCGGGGAGCTGTTTTTT	CASSSDREITGELFF
-	TRBD2	TRBJ2-1	TRBV7-2	TGTGCCAGCAGCTGGCGGGGGGGGTACAATGAGCAGTTCTTC	CASSWRGGYNEQFF
-	TRBD1	TRBJ2-7	TRBV5-1	TGCGCCAGCAGCTTGAAACTACAGGGGGCGAGCTCCTACGAGCAGTACTTC	CASSLKLQGASSYEQYF
-	TRBD2	TRBJ2-1	TRBV11-2	TGTGCCAGCAGCTTAGCGGGGGGGCCTTATGAGCAGTTCTTC	CASSLAGGPYEQFF
-	TRBD1	TRBJ1-4	TRBV9	TGTGCCAGCAGCGTAGACAGGGGGAATGAAAAACTGTTTTTT	CASSVDRGNEKLFF
-	-	TRBJ1-2	TRBV4-1	TGCGCCAGCAGCCAAGATCGCAGTAACTATGGCTACACCTTC	CASSQDRSNYGYTF